Each of the 2 T cell receptor beta chains below was sequenced from the same sample in a study of blood T cell repertoires in COVID-19. Measured with immunoSEQ multiplex PCR; TCRdb has only the in-frame clones, and not every one. The repertoire consists of almost 350,000 clones, with almost 90% occurring once and the leading ten covering approximately 1%. Sequenced: PBMCs or T cells enriched from blood (not recorded which). The receptor set was obtained from a woman aged 25 to 39 who had been exposed to COVID-19.

V usage is TRBV4-2 and J usage is TRBJ2-1; D is perhaps TRBD1 (7 bases). Germline assignment: CDR1 LGHNA and CDR2 YNFKEQ. V dropped 2 bases and J dropped 8 bases, with 16 bases sitting between them. There are 15 residues in the CDR3. CDR3 residues: CASSQMGGQWDEQFF. CDR3 in DNA: TGTGCCAGCAGCCAAATGGGGGGACAGTGGGATGAGCAGTTCTTC.

The rearrangement links TRBV2 to TRBJ1-4; 10 nucleotides align to TRBD1. V shed 7 bases, J shed 8 bases, and the junction held 7 bases outside the gene matches. CDR1 is SNHLY and CDR2 is FYNNEI in the germline V gene. CDR3 length: 14 residues. The chain's CDR3 is CASTRDRGEEKLFF. CDR3 sequence (DNA): TGTGCCAGCACCCGGGACAGGGGTGAGGAAAAACTGTTTTTT.